The clone carrying this T cell receptor beta chain showed up just once. The antigen is unknown. Repertoires were generated with immunoSEQ multiplex PCR, while TCRdb's copy carries only in-frame clones and drops some. The sample records about 2.3 million clones, more than 85% being singletons. This sample was included in a study of shared clonotypes between healthy human individuals. Across the study: The donor pool was made up of a couple of women and a few men aged 18 to 49. The plates for each donor numbered three CD4 naive, three CD4 memory, two CD8 naive and one CD8 memory.

Study findings and constraints: Sampling was confined to blood; repertoires within tissues likely differ.

The ends were cut back, 5 bases at V and 0 bases at J, with 11 bases in the middle. CDR1 and CDR2 (germline): SQVTM, ANQGSEA. The CDR3 extends over 14 amino acids. The chain joins TRBV29-1 to TRBJ1-5; D gene unclear. This clonotype was sampled from a man aged 18 to 29 in good health. Some clones in this sample may be carry-over from other donors' samples. Input material: naive CD4+ T cells from PBMCs. The subset was: CD45RA+ positively selected. CDR3 region: CSVSQDYSNQPQHF. CDR3 nucleotide sequence: TGCAGCGTTAGTCAGGATTATAGCAATCAGCCCCAGCATTTT.